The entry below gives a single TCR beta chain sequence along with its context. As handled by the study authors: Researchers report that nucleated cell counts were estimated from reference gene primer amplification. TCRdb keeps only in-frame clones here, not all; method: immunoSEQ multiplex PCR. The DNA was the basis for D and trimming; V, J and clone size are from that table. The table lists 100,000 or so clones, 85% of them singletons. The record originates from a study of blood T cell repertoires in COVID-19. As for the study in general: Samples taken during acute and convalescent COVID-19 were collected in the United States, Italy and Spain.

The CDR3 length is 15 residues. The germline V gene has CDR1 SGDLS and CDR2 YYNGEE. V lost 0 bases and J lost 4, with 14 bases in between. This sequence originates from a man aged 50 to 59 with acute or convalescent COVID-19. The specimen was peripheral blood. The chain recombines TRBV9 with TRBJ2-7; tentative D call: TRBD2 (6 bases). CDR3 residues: CASSVDLGGRYEQYF. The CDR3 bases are TGTGCCAGCAGCGTAGACTTGGGGGGTCGATACGAGCAGTACTTC.